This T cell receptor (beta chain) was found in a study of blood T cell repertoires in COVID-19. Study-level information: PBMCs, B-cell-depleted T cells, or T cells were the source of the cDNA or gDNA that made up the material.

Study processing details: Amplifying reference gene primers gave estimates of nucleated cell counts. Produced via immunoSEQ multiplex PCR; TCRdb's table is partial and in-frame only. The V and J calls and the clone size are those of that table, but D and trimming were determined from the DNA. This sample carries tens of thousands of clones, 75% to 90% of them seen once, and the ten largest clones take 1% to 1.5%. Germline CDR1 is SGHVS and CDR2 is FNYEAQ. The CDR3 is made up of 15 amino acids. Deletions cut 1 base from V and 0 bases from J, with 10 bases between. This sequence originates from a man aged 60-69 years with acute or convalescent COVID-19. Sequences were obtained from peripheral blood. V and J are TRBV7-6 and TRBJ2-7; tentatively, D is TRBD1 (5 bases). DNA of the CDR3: TGTGCCAGCAGCTTAGATGCAGGGCACTCCTACGAGCAGTACTTC. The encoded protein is CASSLDAGHSYEQYF. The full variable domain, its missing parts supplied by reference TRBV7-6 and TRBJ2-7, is GAGVSQSPRYKVTKRGQDVALRCDPISGHVSLYWYRQALGQGPEFLTYFNYEAQQDKSGLPNDRFSAERPEGSISTLTIQRTEQRDSAMYRCASSLDAGHSYEQYFGPGTRLTVT.